The rows below give T cell receptor beta chains drawn from one sample of a study of T cell responses to AZD1222 COVID-19 vaccine. Profiled with immunoSEQ multiplex PCR; TCRdb holds only in-frame clones, not every one. The sample has 150,000 or so clones, 90% seen once; the top ten hold about 19%. Specimen: peripheral blood, collected on day 0 of AZD1222 vaccination. The source is an adult in good health. The CDR3 runs from the conserved cysteine through the conserved F or W. Each record gives: V gene, D gene, clone size, J gene, CDR3 protein, CDR3 DNA. A D gene is named only where the DNA matches it firmly. Not all rows give a size; the values are once, few, many and, for expanded clones, a class.

TRBV5-1,TRBD2,NA,TRBJ2-2,CASKEAGGLGELFF,TGCGCCAGCAAGGAAGCGGGGGGCCTCGGGGAGCTGTTTTTT
TRBV11-1,TRBD2,NA,TRBJ2-3,CASSLSPAGVTDTQYF,TGTGCCAGCAGCTTATCTCCAGCGGGGGTCACAGATACGCAGTATTTT
TRBV10-3,TRBD1,NA,TRBJ1-1,CAISESTGVNTEAFF,TGTGCCATCAGTGAGTCGACAGGGGTCAACACTGAAGCTTTCTTT
TRBV9,NA,NA,TRBJ2-7,CASSVSPTGRGGEQYF,TGTGCCAGCAGCGTATCTCCGACTGGCCGGGGTGGGGAGCAGTACTTC
TRBV12-5,TRBD1,NA,TRBJ2-3,CASGRDGQGTDTQYF,TGTGCTAGTGGCAGAGACGGACAGGGCACAGATACGCAGTATTTT
TRBV21-1,NA,NA,TRBJ1-2,CASSKEKTLYGYTF,TGTGCCAGCAGCAAAGAGAAGACCCTCTATGGCTACACCTTC
TRBV9,NA,NA,TRBJ1-1,CASSVKRDTEAFF,TGTGCCAGCAGCGTAAAAAGGGACACTGAAGCTTTCTTT
TRBV10-1,NA,NA,TRBJ1-4,CASSESRRSDEKLFF,TGCGCCAGCAGTGAGTCCAGACGGAGTGATGAAAAACTGTTTTTT
TRBV24-1,NA,NA,TRBJ1-1,CATSDELEKAFF,TGTGCCACCAGTGACGAACTCGAGAAAGCTTTCTTT
TRBV3-1/TRBV3-2,NA,NA,TRBJ1-1,CASSQKRGVGRTEAFF,TGTGCCAGCAGCCAAAAGAGGGGAGTTGGGAGGACTGAAGCTTTCTTT
TRBV9,TRBD1,NA,TRBJ1-6,CASSRDPRGTDSPLHF,TGTGCCAGCAGCAGAGACCCCAGGGGGACGGATTCACCCCTCCACTTT
TRBV30,NA,NA,TRBJ2-3,CAWSGLAASTDTQYF,TGTGCCTGGAGTGGATTAGCGGCTAGCACAGATACGCAGTATTTT
TRBV5-6,NA,NA,TRBJ1-1,CASSLDDRRVGIVNTEAFF,TGTGCCAGCAGCTTGGATGATCGCAGGGTTGGTATCGTGAACACTGAAGCTTTCTTT
TRBV30,TRBD1,once,TRBJ1-2,CAWTPGGQGYGYTF,TGTGCCTGGACCCCAGGGGGACAGGGCTATGGCTACACCTTC
TRBV4-1,TRBD1,NA,TRBJ1-1,CASSQEWTGVVIEAFF,TGCGCCAGCAGCCAAGAATGGACAGGGGTCGTCATTGAAGCTTTCTTT
TRBV5-1,TRBD2,NA,TRBJ2-2,CASTAGDLNTGELFF,TGCGCCAGCACGGCGGGGGATTTGAACACCGGGGAGCTGTTTTTT
TRBV6-5,NA,NA,TRBJ2-7,CASRLDLRAREQYF,TGTGCCAGCAGGCTGGATCTCAGGGCGCGGGAGCAGTACTTC
TRBV2,NA,NA,TRBJ1-1,CASSEARKGYEAFF,TGTGCCAGCAGTGAAGCGCGTAAGGGGTATGAAGCTTTCTTT
TRBV14,NA,NA,TRBJ1-1,CASSQGILTLNTEAFF,TGTGCCAGCAGCCAGGGGATTTTAACCCTGAACACTGAAGCTTTCTTT
TRBV5-1,NA,NA,TRBJ1-2,CASRSGSLYGYTF,TGCGCCAGCAGGTCCGGGTCCCTCTATGGCTACACCTTC
TRBV6-6,TRBD1,once,TRBJ2-1,CASSYSNRGYNEQFF,TGTGCCAGCAGTTACTCAAACAGGGGATACAATGAGCAGTTCTTC
TRBV3-1/TRBV3-2,NA,NA,TRBJ1-6,CASSQERPGRGLISSPLHF,TGTGCCAGCAGCCAAGAGAGGCCCGGCCGGGGGCTTATCAGTTCACCCCTCCACTTT
TRBV20-1,NA,NA,TRBJ1-2,CSASLGIGYTF,TGCAGTGCTAGTCTGGGGATTGGCTACACCTTC